The 12 T cell receptor beta chains reported below all come from one sample, sequenced in a study of blood T cell repertoires in COVID-19. Here immunoSEQ multiplex PCR was the method, and the copy in TCRdb shows in-frame clones only, minus some. This sample has some 80,000 clones, with over 60% found just once. The sample was peripheral blood. The receptors were sampled from a woman aged 80 or over with active or convalescent COVID-19.

V and J are TRBV6-1 and TRBJ1-2; no clear D gene. The V end was cut by 2 bases, the J end by 5 bases, with 9 bases between. From germline, CDR1 is MNHNS and CDR2 SASEGT. The CDR3 consists of 13 residues. CDR3 sequence (DNA): TGTGCCAGCAGTGAACGAGGGTTTTATGGCTACACCTTC. It encodes CASSERGFYGYTF.

The rearrangement joins TRBV27 to TRBJ1-2; D is undetermined. Trimming left V 2 bases short and J 4 bases short, with 14 bases between. CDR3 length equals 15 residues. Germline CDR1 is MNHEY and CDR2 is SMNVEV (reference sequence). The CDR3 here is CASSLSPGTTYGYTF. For the CDR3, the DNA is TGTGCCAGCAGTTTAAGCCCGGGAACTACCTATGGCTACACCTTC.

V is TRBV5-4 and J is TRBJ1-3; no clear D gene. Trimming pared 0 bases from V and 10 bases from J, leaving 17 bases between. Germline lookup yields CDR1 SGHNT and CDR2 YYREEE (reference sequence). The CDR3 is made up of 15 amino acids. CDR3 in amino acids: CASSLDGLPHGTIYF. Written as DNA, the CDR3 is TGTGCCAGCAGCTTGGACGGCCTCCCTCACGGGACCATATATTTT.

The CDR3 reads CAWSVSGGGQPQHF. CDR3 sequence (DNA): TGTGCCTGGAGTGTCAGTGGGGGGGGCCAGCCCCAGCATTTT. This rearrangement joins TRBV30 to TRBJ1-5, with D tentatively TRBD1 (6 bases). CDR1 is GTSNPN, CDR2 SVGIG, per germline (reference sequence). The V gene lost 0 bases and the J gene lost 7 bases, with 13 bases spanning the gap. This CDR3 contains 14 residues. Variable domain in full (rest from reference TRBV30 and TRBJ1-5): SQTIHQWPATLVQPVGSPLSLECTVEGTSNPNLYWYRQAAGRGLQLLFYSVGIGQISSEVPQNLSASRPQDRQFILSSKKLLLSDSGFYLCAWSVSGGGQPQHFGDGTRLSIL.

The rearrangement uses TRBV7-8 and TRBJ2-7, with 8 nucleotides matching TRBD1. The germline V gene has CDR1 SGHVS and CDR2 FQNEAQ. Losses at the gene ends were 7 bases for V and 7 bases for J; bases not matched to a gene: 6. The CDR3 runs to 12 residues. The CDR3 spells CASTTGGGEQYF. As DNA, the CDR3 is TGTGCCAGCACCACAGGGGGTGGAGAGCAGTACTTC.

The chain joins TRBV9 to TRBJ2-2, with D possibly matching TRBD1 (6 bases). V shed 2 bases and J shed 2 bases, with 10 bases lying between them. The CDR3 spans 15 residues. Germline lookup yields CDR1 SGDLS and CDR2 YYNGEE. The CDR3 DNA follows: TGTGCCAGCAGCGTCGGGACATCAAACACCGGGGAGCTGTTTTTT. Its translation: CASSVGTSNTGELFF.

The chain has TRBV28 and TRBJ1-1; D is possibly TRBD1 (5 bases). The germline V gene has CDR1 MDHEN and CDR2 SYDVKM. Trimming took off 7 bases at V and 10 bases at J, with 16 bases between the two ends. There are 12 residues in the CDR3. This CDR3 reads CASNLRAGPAFF. Written as DNA, the CDR3 is TGTGCCAGCAACCTACGGGCAGGGCCAGCTTTCTTT.

This clone is a singleton in its sample. The rearrangement links TRBV3-1 (or the pseudogene TRBV3-2) to TRBJ1-2; no clear D gene. V lost 3 bases and J 3 bases, leaving 11 bases between the germline ends. The germline V gene encodes CDR1 LGHDT and CDR2 YNNKEL (reference sequence). The CDR3 runs to 14 residues. The CDR3: CASSHPELHYGYTF. CDR3 bases: TGTGCCAGCAGCCACCCTGAGTTGCACTATGGCTACACCTTC.

This chain joins TRBV7-3 and TRBJ2-7; 7 bases agree with TRBD2. From germline, CDR1 is SGHTA and CDR2 FQGTGA. The CDR3 contains 14 residues. The J segment lost 5 bases and the V segment lost 5 bases, leaving 9 bases of the junction unmatched. The CDR3 region is CASSPEVGGDEQYF. The CDR3 region has the DNA TGTGCCAGCAGCCCCGAGGTGGGGGGGGACGAGCAGTACTTC.

The chain has TRBV7-9 and TRBJ1-2; tentative D call: TRBD1 (6 bases). The CDR3 has 15 residues. Deletions cut 1 base from V and 5 bases from J, with 14 bases between. The germline V gene encodes CDR1 SEHNR and CDR2 FQNEAQ (reference sequence). CDR3 protein: CASSLGAGAHYGYTF. CDR3 sequence (DNA): TGTGCCAGCAGCTTAGGAGCGGGGGCCCATTATGGCTACACCTTC.

The chain carries TRBV3-1 (or the pseudogene TRBV3-2) and TRBJ2-5, with 7 bases identical to TRBD1. The CDR3 contains 19 residues. The germline V gene has CDR1 LGHDT and CDR2 YNNKEL (reference sequence). Trimming removed 3 bases from V and 2 bases from J; junction bases left unmatched: 18. DNA of the CDR3: TGTGCCAGCAGCCATCCGACAGGGTCTGGAGTAGTTGGGCAAGAGACCCAGTACTTC. Residues: CASSHPTGSGVVGQETQYF.

The CDR3 bases are TGTGCCAGCAGCTTGGGCGAACAGGGAGAAACAGATACGCAGTATTTT. Protein sequence: CASSLGEQGETDTQYF. V and J are TRBV5-8 and TRBJ2-3; tentatively, D is TRBD1 (6 bases). The CDR3 is made up of 16 amino acids. V was pared by 0 bases and J by 3 bases, with 14 bases between. Germline V gene data show CDR1 as SGHTS and CDR2 as YDEGEE.